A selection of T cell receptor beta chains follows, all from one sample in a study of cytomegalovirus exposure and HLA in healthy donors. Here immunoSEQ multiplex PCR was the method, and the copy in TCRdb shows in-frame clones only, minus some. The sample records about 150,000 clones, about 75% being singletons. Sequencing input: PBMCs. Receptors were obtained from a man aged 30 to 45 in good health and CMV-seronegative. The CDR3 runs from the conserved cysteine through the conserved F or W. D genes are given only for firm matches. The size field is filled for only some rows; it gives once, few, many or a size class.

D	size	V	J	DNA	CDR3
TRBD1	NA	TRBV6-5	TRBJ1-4	TGTGCCAGCAGGCGGGACAGTAATGAAAAACTGTTTTTT	CASRRDSNEKLFF
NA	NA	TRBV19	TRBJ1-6	TGTGCCAGTAGTATAACAGGAAGGGATTCACCCCTCCACTTT	CASSITGRDSPLHF
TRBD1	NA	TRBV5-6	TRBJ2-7	TGTGCCAGCAGCTGGACGACAGGGGGCAAGCTCTACGAGCAGTACTTC	CASSWTTGGKLYEQYF
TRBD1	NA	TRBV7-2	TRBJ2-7	TGTGCCAGCAGCTTAGGGACAGGGGAGTACGAGCAGTACTTC	CASSLGTGEYEQYF
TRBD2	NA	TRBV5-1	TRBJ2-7	TGCGCCAGCAGCTTGGGGGGGGGTCTAAAAGGAGAGCAGTACTTC	CASSLGGGLKGEQYF
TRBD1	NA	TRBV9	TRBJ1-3	TGTGCCAGCAGCGTAGAGAGCCAGGGGGCTTATGTAAACACCATATATTTT	CASSVESQGAYVNTIYF
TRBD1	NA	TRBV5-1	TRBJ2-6	TGCGCCAGCAGCTGGGACAGGGTTTCTGGGGCCAACGTCCTGACTTTC	CASSWDRVSGANVLTF
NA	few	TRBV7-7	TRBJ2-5	TGTGCTAGCAGCCTGAGGCAGGGAGGCTCGGAAGAGACCCAGTACTTC	CASSLRQGGSEETQYF
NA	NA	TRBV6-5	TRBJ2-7	TGTGCCAGCAGTCTCCCCCCTGACACAGACTACGAGCAGTACTTC	CASSLPPDTDYEQYF
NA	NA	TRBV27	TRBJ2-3	TGTGCCAGCAGTAGCATAGCACGTGATACGCAGTATTTT	CASSSIARDTQYF
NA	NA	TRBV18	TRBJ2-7	TGTGCCAGCTCATCAGGGGGGAGCGAGCAGTACTTC	CASSSGGSEQYF
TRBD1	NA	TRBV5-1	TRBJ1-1	TGCGCCAGCAGCGTTGGACAGGGGGGCTCTGAAGCTTTCTTT	CASSVGQGGSEAFF
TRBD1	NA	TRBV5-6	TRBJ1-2	TGTGCCAGCAGCACGCCGGGACAGGGTGGCTATGGCTACACCTTC	CASSTPGQGGYGYTF
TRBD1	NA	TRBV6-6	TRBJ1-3	TGTGCCAGCGGGGGACAGTTCTCTGGAAACACCATATATTTT	CASGGQFSGNTIYF
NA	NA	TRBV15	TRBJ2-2	TGTGCCACCAGCAGAGATATACCTACGTTGAACACCGGGGAGCTGTTTTTT	CATSRDIPTLNTGELFF
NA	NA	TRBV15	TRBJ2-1	TGTGCCACCAGCAGAGACGCAGGGTTTGGGTCCTACAATGAGCAGTTCTTC	CATSRDAGFGSYNEQFF
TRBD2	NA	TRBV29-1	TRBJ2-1	TGCAGCGCTAAGGGCGGGAGGGCCATCAATGAGCAGTTCTTC	CSAKGGRAINEQFF
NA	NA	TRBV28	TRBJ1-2	TGTGCCAGCCTGACACGGGATCCCTCCTACTATGGCTACACCTTC	CASLTRDPSYYGYTF
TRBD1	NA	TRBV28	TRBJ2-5	TGTGCCAGCAGGTCTGGACAGGGAGTTTTCGGAGAGACCCAGTACTTC	CASRSGQGVFGETQYF
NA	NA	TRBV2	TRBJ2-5	TGTGCCAGCAATAGGGGGTCTCAAGAGACCCAGTACTTC	CASNRGSQETQYF
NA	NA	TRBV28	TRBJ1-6	TGTGCCAGCAGTTCGGGTCGCCGTGGATCCCTCCACTTT	CASSSGRRGSLHF
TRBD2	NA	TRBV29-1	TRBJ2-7	TGCAGTGGGACTAGTCTGACCTACGAGCAGTACTTC	CSGTSLTYEQYF
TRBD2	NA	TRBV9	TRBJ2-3	TGTGCCAGCAGCGTAGCAAATAGCGGGAGCACAGATACGCAGTATTTT	CASSVANSGSTDTQYF
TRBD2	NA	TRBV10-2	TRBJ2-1	TGCGCCAGCAGTGACCCCGGGACTAGCGGGGGAAGGTCCTACAATGAGCAGTTCTTC	CASSDPGTSGGRSYNEQFF
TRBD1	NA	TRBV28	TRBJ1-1	TGTGCCAGCACCACCGCCGGGACAGGCCATTACACTGAAGCTTTCTTT	CASTTAGTGHYTEAFF
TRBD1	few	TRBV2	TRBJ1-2	TGTGCCATTTACCCCGACAGGGTACCCTATGGCTACACCTTC	CAIYPDRVPYGYTF
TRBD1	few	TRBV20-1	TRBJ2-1	TGCAGTGCTGAGGGGGACAGGGCTCAACTCTTC	CSAEGDRAQLF
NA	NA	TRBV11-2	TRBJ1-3	TGTGCCAGCAGCCTTCAGTCTCGGATCGGGGGAAACACCATATATTTT	CASSLQSRIGGNTIYF
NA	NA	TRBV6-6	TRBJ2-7	TGTGCCAGCAGTCCCCGGGACATAAGCTCCTACGAGCAGTACTTC	CASSPRDISSYEQYF
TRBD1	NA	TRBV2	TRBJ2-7	TGTGCCAGCGCGGGACAGGGTCGCGACGAGCAGTACTTC	CASAGQGRDEQYF